A single sample gave rise to the 3 T cell receptor beta chains below, sequenced in a study of tumor and adjacent non-tumor tissue in lung cancer. Three rounds of nested PCR, following a modified ARM-PCR protocol, produced the TCRbeta library. One entry per CDR3 protein results from TCRdb running MiXCR on the multiplex PCR reads. The top ten hold 22% of the sample, which has about 110,000 distinct CDR3 sequences, nearly 85% seen once. This sample's RNA came from whole unsorted tissue. Sequenced sample: lung tumor tissue. These TCRs come from a man between 65 and 85 years old with non-small cell lung cancer.

Turning to this clonotype: A junction end diverges from the germline sequence, so it may reflect a read error. The rearrangement joins TRBV4-1 to TRBJ1-1, with D unresolved. Germline CDR1 reads MGHRA; CDR2 reads YSYEKL. The CDR3 covers 15 residues. The CDR3: CASNQDSRQGTEGFF. DNA for the CDR3: TGCGCCAGCAACCAAGATAGCCGCCAAGGCACTGAAGGTTTCTTT.

The chain links TRBV29-1 to TRBJ2-6; no firm D call. Germline V gene sequence: CDR1 SQVTM, CDR2 ANQGSEA. This CDR3 has 15 amino acids. V lost 3 bases, J lost 1 base, and 10 bases lay in between. CDR3 loop: CSVDNQKSGANVLTF. The CDR3 coding sequence is TGCAGCGTTGACAACCAGAAGTCTGGGGCCAACGTCCTGACTTTC. The full variable domain, its missing parts supplied by reference TRBV29-1 and TRBJ2-6, is SAVISQKPSRDICQRGTSLTIQCQVDSQVTMMFWYRQQPGQSLTLIATANQGSEATYESGFVIDKFPISRPNLTFSTLTVSNMSPEDSSIYLCSVDNQKSGANVLTFGAGSRLTVL.

Concerning this clonotype itself: The junction differs from germline at one of its ends, possibly a read error. The chain is built from TRBV12-3 or TRBV12-4 and TRBJ2-7; 13 bases match TRBD2. The CDR3 contains 16 residues. The CDR3 region has the DNA TGTGGCAGCAGAAGGACTAGCGGGAGACTAGTCCACGAGCAGTACTTC. This gives the protein CGSRRTSGRLVHEQYF.